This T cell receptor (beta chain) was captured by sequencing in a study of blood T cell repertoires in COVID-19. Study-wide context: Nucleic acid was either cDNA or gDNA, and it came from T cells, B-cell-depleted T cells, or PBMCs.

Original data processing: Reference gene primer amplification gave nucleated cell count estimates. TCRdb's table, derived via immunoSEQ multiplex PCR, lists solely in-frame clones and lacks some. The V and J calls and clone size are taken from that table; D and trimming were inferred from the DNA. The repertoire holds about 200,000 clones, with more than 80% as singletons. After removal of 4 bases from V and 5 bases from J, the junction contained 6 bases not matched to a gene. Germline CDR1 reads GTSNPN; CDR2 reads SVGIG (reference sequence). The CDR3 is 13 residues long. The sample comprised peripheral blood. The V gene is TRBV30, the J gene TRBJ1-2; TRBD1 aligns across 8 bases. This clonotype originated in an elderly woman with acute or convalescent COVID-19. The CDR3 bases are TGTGCCTGGATGAGGGACAGGCCTTATGGCTACACCTTC. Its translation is CAWMRDRPYGYTF.